The present T cell receptor beta chain was sequenced within a study of T cells in women clearing cervical HPV infection. Notes on the study in general: Unknown T-cell numbers per sample may underlie the richness differences.

Germline-derived CDR1 and CDR2 are DFQATT and SNEGSKA (reference sequence). The CDR3 runs to 12 residues. The V end lost 6 bases, the J end lost 5 bases, and 13 bases lay between the germline ends. Repertoires were generated with immunoSEQ multiplex PCR, while TCRdb's copy carries only in-frame clones and drops some. This specimen shows about 22,000 clones; the ten leading clones hold under 6.5%. As for this clone: Its antigen is unidentified. The read terminates 3 residues ahead of where the CDR3 ends, so the germline J gene completes it.

The specimen was blood buffy coat. The receptor's source is a woman aged 18 to 75 with a cervical HPV16 infection that either progressed to CIN3+ or cleared (not recorded which). The chain employs TRBV20-1 and TRBJ1-2, with a weak D call TRBD1 (5 bases). Partial CDR3 DNA: TGCAGTGCACGACAGCCCCTTTATGGC. It is translated as CSARQPLYG. The full CDR3 protein reads CSARQPLYGYTF.